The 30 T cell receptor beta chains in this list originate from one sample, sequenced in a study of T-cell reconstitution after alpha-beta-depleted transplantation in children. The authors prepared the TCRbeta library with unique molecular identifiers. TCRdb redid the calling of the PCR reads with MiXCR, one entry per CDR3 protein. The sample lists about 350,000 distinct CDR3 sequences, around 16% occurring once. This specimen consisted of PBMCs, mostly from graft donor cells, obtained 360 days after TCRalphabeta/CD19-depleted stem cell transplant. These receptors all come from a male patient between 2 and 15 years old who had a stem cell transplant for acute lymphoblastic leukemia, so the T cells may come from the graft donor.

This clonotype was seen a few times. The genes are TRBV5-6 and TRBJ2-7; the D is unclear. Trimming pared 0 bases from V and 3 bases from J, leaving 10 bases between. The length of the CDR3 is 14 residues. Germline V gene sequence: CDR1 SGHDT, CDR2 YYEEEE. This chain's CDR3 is CASSLGGAYYEQYF. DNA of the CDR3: TGTGCCAGCAGCTTGGGGGGTGCGTACTACGAGCAGTACTTC.

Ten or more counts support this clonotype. CDR3 sequence (DNA): TGTGCCAGCAGCTTAACGCCCAGGACAGGGAACTACGAGCAGTACTTC. Protein: CASSLTPRTGNYEQYF. The chain couples TRBV11-2 to TRBJ2-7; 8 bases map to TRBD1. CDR3 size: 16 residues. V shed 2 bases, J shed 3 bases, and the junction held 9 bases outside the gene matches. Germline-derived CDR1 and CDR2 are SGHAT and FQNNGV.

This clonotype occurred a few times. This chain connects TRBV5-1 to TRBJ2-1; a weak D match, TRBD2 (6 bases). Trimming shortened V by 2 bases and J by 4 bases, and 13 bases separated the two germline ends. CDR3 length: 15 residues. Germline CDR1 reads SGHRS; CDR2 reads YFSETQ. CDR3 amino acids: CASSLGNSGYNEQFF. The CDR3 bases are TGCGCCAGCAGCTTAGGAAATAGCGGATACAATGAGCAGTTCTTC.

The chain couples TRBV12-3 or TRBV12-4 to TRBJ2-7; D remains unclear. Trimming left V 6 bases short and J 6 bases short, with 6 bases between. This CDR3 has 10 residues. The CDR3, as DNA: TGTGCCAGCAGCCCGCGCGAGCAGTACTTC. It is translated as CASSPREQYF.

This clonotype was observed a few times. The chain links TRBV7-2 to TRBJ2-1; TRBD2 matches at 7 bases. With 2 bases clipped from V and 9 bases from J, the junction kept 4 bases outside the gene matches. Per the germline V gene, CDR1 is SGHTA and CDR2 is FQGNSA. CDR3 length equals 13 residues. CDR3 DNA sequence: TGTGCCAGCAGCTTAACTAGCGTGGGTGAGCAGTTCTTC. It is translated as CASSLTSVGEQFF.

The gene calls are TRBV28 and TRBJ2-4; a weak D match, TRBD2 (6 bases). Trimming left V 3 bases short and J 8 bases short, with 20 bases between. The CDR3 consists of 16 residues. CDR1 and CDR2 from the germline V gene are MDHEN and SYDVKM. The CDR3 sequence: CASSFRTGGAGDIQYF. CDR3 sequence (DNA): TGTGCCAGCAGTTTTAGGACCGGAGGGGCCGGGGACATTCAGTACTTC.

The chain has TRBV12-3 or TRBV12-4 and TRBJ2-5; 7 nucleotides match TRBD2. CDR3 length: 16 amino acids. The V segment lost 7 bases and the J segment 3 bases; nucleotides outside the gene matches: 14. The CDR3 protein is CASTPGGGWRKETQYF. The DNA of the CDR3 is TGTGCCAGCACTCCCGGGGGAGGGTGGAGAAAAGAGACCCAGTACTTC.

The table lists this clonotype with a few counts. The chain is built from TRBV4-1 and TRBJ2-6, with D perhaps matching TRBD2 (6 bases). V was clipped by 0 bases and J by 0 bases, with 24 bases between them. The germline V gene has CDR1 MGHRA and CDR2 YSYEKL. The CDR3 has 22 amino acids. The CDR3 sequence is CASSQDGSFRTITNSGANVLTF. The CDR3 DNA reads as TGCGCCAGCAGCCAAGATGGTAGTTTCAGGACTATAACCAACTCTGGGGCCAACGTCCTGACTTTC.

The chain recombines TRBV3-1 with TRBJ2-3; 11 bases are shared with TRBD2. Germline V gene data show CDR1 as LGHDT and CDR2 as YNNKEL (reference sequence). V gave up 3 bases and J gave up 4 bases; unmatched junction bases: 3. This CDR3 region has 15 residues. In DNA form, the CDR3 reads TGTGCCAGCAGCCATACTAGCGGGAGAGCAGATACGCAGTATTTT. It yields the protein CASSHTSGRADTQYF.

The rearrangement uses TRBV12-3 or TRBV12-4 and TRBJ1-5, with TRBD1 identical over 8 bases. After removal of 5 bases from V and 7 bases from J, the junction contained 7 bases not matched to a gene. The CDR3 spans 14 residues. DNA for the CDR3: TGTGCCAGCAGTCCGACAGGGGAATACCAGCCCCAGCATTTT. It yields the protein CASSPTGEYQPQHF.

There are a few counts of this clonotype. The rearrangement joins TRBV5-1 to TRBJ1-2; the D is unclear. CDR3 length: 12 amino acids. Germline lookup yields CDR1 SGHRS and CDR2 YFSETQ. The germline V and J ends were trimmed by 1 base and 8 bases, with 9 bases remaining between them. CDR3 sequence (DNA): TGCGCCAGCAGCTTGAATCGAGGGGGCTACACCTTC. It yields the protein CASSLNRGGYTF.

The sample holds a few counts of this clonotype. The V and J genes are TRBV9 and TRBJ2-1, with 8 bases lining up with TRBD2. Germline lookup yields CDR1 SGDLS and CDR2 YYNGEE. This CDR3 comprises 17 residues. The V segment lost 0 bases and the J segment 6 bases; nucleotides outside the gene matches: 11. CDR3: CASSVGLRGLVVNEQFF. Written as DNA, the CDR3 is TGTGCCAGCAGCGTAGGTCTCAGGGGACTAGTGGTCAATGAGCAGTTCTTC.

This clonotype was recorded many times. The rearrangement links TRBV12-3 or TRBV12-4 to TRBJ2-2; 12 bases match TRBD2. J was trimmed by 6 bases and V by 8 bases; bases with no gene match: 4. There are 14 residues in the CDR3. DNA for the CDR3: TGTGCCAGCGGGACTAGCGGGTTTCCCGGGGAGCTGTTTTTT. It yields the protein CASGTSGFPGELFF.

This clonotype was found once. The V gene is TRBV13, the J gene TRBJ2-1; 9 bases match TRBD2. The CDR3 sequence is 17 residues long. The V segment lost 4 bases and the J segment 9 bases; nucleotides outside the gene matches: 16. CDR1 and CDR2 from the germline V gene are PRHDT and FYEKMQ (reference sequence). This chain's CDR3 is CASSWLAGIKTGGEQFF. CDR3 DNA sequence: TGTGCCAGCAGCTGGCTAGCGGGAATCAAAACCGGGGGTGAGCAGTTCTTC.

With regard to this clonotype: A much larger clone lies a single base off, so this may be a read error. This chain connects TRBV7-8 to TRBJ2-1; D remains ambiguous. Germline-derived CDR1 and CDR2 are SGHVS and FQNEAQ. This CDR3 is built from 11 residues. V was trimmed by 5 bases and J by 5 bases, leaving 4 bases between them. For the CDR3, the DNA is TGTGCCAGCAGCCCCGACAATGAGCAGTTCTTC. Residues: CASSPDNEQFF.

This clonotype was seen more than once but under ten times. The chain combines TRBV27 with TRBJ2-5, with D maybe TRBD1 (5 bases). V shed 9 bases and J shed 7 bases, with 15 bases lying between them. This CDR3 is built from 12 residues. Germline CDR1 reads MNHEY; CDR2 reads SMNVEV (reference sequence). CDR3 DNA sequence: TGTGCCAGGGTCCTCGTAAGGGGGACCCAGTACTTC. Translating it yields CARVLVRGTQYF.

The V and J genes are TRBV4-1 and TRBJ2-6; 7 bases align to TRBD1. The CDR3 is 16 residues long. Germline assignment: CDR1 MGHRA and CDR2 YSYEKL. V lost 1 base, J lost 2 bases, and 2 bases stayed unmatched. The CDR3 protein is CASSQGTGAGANVLTF. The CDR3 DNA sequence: TGCGCCAGCAGCCAAGGAACAGGGGCTGGGGCCAACGTCCTGACTTTC.

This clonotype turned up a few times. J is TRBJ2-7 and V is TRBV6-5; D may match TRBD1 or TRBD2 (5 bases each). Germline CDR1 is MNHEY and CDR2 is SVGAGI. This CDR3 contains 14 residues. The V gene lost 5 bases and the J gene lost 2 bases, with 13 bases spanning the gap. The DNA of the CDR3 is TGTGCCAGCAGTAACCGGGACCCCCCCTACGAGCAGTACTTC. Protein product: CASSNRDPPYEQYF.

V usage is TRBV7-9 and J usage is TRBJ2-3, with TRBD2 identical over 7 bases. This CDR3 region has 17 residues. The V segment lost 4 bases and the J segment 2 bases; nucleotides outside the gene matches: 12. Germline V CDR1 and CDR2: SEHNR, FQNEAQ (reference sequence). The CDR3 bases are TGTGCCAGCAGCTCTCTCACCGCGGGAGTCTACACAGATACGCAGTATTTT. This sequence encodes CASSSLTAGVYTDTQYF.

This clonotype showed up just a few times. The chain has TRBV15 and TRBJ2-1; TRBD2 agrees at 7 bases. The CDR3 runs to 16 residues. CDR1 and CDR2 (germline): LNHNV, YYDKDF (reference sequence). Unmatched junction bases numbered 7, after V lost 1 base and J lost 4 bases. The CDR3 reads CATSRGLAQWYNEQFF. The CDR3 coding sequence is TGTGCCACCAGCAGAGGACTAGCTCAGTGGTACAATGAGCAGTTCTTC.

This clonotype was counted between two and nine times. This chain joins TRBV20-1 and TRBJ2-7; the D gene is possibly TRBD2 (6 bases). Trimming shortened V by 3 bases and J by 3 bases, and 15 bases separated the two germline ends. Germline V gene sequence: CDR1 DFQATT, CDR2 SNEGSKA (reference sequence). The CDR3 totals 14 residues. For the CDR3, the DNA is TGCAGTGCTAGGTACCCGGTCGGGGGCTACGAGCAGTACTTC. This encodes CSARYPVGGYEQYF.

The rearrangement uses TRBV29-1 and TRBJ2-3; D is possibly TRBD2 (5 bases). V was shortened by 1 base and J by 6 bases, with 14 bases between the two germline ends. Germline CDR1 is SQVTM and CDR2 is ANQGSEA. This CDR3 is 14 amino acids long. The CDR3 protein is CSVEAGTSPDTQYF. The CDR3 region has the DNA TGCAGCGTTGAAGCGGGAACCTCCCCGGATACGCAGTATTTT.

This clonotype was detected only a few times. CDR3: CASSQGLGKSYEQYF. CDR3 coding DNA: TGCGCCAGCAGCCAAGGACTAGGAAAGTCCTACGAGCAGTACTTC. The V gene is TRBV4-3, the J gene TRBJ2-7; D possibly corresponds to TRBD2 (6 bases). The V gene lost 1 base and the J gene lost 1 base, with 11 bases spanning the gap. Germline V gene sequence: CDR1 LGHNA, CDR2 YSLEER. The CDR3 spans 15 residues.

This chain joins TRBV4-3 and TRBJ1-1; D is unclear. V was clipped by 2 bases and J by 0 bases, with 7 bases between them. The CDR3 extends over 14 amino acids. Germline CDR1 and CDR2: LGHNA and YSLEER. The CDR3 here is CASSQSRLNTEAFF. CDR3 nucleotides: TGCGCCAGCAGCCAATCTCGGTTGAACACTGAAGCTTTCTTT.

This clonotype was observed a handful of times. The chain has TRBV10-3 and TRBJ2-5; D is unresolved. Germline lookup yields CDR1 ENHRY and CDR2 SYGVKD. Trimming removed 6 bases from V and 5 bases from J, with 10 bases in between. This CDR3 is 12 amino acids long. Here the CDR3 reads CAISPTQETQYF. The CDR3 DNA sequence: TGTGCCATCAGCCCTACACAGGAGACCCAGTACTTC.

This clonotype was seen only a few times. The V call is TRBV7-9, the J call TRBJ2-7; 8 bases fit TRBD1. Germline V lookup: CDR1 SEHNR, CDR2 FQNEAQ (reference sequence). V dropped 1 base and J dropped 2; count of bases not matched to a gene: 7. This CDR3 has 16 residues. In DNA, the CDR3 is TGTGCCAGCAGCTTAGGACAGGGGCCTGGGCCCTACGAGCAGTACTTC. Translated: CASSLGQGPGPYEQYF.

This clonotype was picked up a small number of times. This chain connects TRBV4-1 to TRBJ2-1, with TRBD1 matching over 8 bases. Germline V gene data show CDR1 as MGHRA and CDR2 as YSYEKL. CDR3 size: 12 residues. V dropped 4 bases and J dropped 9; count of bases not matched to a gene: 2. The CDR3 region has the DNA TGCGCCAGCAGCCGGACAGGGTCTGAGCAGTTCTTC. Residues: CASSRTGSEQFF.

CDR3 in amino acids: CASSLPAGQEGVGELFF. In DNA form, the CDR3 reads TGTGCCAGCAGTTTACCAGCGGGCCAGGAGGGAGTAGGGGAGCTGTTTTTT. The chain carries TRBV28 and TRBJ2-2, with a weak D call TRBD2 (6 bases). Germline V gene lookup returns CDR1 MDHEN and CDR2 SYDVKM. The length of the CDR3 is 17 residues. Trimming shortened V by 2 bases and J by 8 bases, and 21 bases separated the two germline ends.

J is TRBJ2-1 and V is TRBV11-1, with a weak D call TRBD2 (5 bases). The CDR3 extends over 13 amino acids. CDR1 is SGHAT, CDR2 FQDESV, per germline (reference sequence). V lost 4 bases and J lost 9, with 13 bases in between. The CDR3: CASSSFDSAEQFF. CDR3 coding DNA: TGTGCCAGCAGCTCCTTCGATAGCGCTGAGCAGTTCTTC.

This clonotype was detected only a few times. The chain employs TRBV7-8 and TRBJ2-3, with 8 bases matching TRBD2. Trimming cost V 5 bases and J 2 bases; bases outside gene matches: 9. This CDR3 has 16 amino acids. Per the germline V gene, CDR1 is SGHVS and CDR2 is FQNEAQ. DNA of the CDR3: TGTGCCAGCAGCCCAGCGGGAGCCGCTAACACAGATACGCAGTATTTT. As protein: CASSPAGAANTDTQYF.